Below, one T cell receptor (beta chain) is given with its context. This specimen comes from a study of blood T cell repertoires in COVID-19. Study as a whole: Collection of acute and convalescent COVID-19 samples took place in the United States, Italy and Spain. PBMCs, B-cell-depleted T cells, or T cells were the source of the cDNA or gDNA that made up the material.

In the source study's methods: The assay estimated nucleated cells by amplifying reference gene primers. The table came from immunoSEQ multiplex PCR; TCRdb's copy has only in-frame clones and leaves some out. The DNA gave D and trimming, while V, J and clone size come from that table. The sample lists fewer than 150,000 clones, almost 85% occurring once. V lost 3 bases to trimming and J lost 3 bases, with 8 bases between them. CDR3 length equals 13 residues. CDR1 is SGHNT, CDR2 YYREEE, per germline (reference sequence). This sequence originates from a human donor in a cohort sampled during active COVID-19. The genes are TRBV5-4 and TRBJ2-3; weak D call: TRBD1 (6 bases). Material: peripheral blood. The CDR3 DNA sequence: TGTGCCAGCAGCTCAAGGGGGACAGATACGCAGTATTTT. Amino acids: CASSSRGTDTQYF.